The 19 T cell receptor beta chains below all came from one sample that was sequenced in a study of CD8 T cells in ankylosing spondylitis (dated by TCRdb to between 2016 and 2019). Library method: 5' RACE. Sequencing was performed on an Illumina HiSeq 2500. The raw public reads went through TCRdb reprocessing: fastp at Q25, MiXCR clone calling, in-frame beta chains kept. Each record represents a unique CDR3 protein, reported with the most common genes and DNA among its rows. The sample table lists 250,000 to 350,000 distinct CDR3 sequences, 20% of them with a count of one. 7.8% of the sample is held by the ten biggest clonotypes. The sequenced sample was blood, either unsorted or a sorted T cell fraction (not recorded which). The receptors come from a male donor with ankylosing spondylitis or in good health (not recorded which).

The J gene is TRBJ2-2, the V gene TRBV5-1, with unresolved D. Germline V gene lookup returns CDR1 SGHRS and CDR2 YFSETQ. V was trimmed by 4 bases and J by 5 bases, leaving 9 bases between them. The CDR3 spans 13 residues. The CDR3 sequence: CASSKGSTGELFF. For the CDR3, the DNA is TGCGCCAGCAGCAAAGGGTCGACCGGGGAGCTGTTTTTT.

Only a few counts were recorded for this clonotype. The chain carries TRBV11-2 and TRBJ2-3; no firm D call. Trimming left V 1 base short and J 0 bases short, with 8 bases between. CDR1 and CDR2 (germline): SGHAT, FQNNGV. The CDR3 is 15 amino acids. CDR3 residues: CASSLGMGSTDTQYF. The DNA of the CDR3 is TGTGCCAGCAGCTTAGGGATGGGTAGCACAGATACGCAGTATTTT.

This clonotype was detected ten times or more. The chain employs TRBV9 and TRBJ1-2, with D possibly matching TRBD1 (5 bases). This CDR3 region has 13 residues. With 2 bases removed from V and 4 bases from J, the gap between germline ends came to 9 bases. CDR1 and CDR2 (germline): SGDLS, YYNGEE. The CDR3 DNA reads TGTGCCAGCAGCGTTGGGACGTTCTATGGCTACACCTTC. This gives the protein CASSVGTFYGYTF.

J is TRBJ2-1 and V is TRBV24-1; 10 bases are shared with TRBD2. The CDR3 is 16 residues long. Germline CDR1 KGHDR, CDR2 SFDVKD. V shed 4 bases, J shed 2 bases, and the junction held 4 bases outside the gene matches. The CDR3 reads CATSDLTSGTYNEQFF. The CDR3 bases are TGTGCCACCAGTGACCTTACTAGCGGGACCTACAATGAGCAGTTCTTC.

The chain carries TRBV14 and TRBJ2-2; 11 positions agree with TRBD1. The CDR3 covers 16 residues. V shed 4 bases and J 3 bases; nucleotides not matched to a gene: 4. Germline CDR1 reads SGHDN; CDR2 reads FVKESK. The CDR3, as DNA: TGTGCCAGCAGCCGTTTGGGACAGGGGGACACCGGGGAGCTGTTTTTT. Protein sequence: CASSRLGQGDTGELFF. The full variable domain, with the rest looked up from reference TRBV14 and TRBJ2-2, is EAGVTQFPSHSVIEKGQTVTLRCDPISGHDNLYWYRRVMGKEIKFLLHFVKESKQDESGMPNNRFLAERTGGTYSTLKVQPAELEDSGVYFCASSRLGQGDTGELFFGEGSRLTVL.

This clonotype was picked up a small number of times. V and J are TRBV10-3 and TRBJ1-6, with a tentative D call TRBD1 (5 bases). Germline V lookup: CDR1 ENHRY, CDR2 SYGVKD. The length of the CDR3 is 14 residues. Trimming removed 7 bases from V and 7 bases from J, with 14 bases in between. The CDR3 DNA is TGTGCCATCAACCGGGACGGAGGGAATTCACCCCTCCACTTT. Translated, it gives CAINRDGGNSPLHF.

In its sample, this clonotype was seen a few times. The genes are TRBV15 and TRBJ2-3, with D possibly TRBD2 on 7 matching bases. The germline V gene has CDR1 LNHNV and CDR2 YYDKDF (reference sequence). The CDR3 loop spans 14 amino acids. Deletions cut 5 bases from V and 4 bases from J, with 13 bases between. As DNA, the CDR3 is TGTGCCACCAGCGGGGGGGCCTTCTCAGATACGCAGTATTTT. Amino acids: CATSGGAFSDTQYF.

The chain uses TRBV5-1 and TRBJ1-3; the D gene is possibly TRBD1 (5 bases). There are 15 residues in the CDR3. The V gene's germline CDR1 is SGHRS and CDR2 YFSETQ. Trimming shortened V by 4 bases and J by 0 bases, and 11 bases separated the two germline ends. The CDR3 coding sequence is TGCGCCAGCAGCCTGGGGACCGGCTCTGGAAACACCATATATTTT. Amino acids: CASSLGTGSGNTIYF.

CDR3 in amino acids: CASRNGTSSYNEQFF. CDR3 nucleotides: TGTGCCAGCAGAAACGGGACTAGCTCCTACAATGAGCAGTTCTTC. The V gene is TRBV6-2 or TRBV6-3, the J gene TRBJ2-1; 8 bases are shared with TRBD2. The CDR3 spans 15 residues. V was clipped by 6 bases and J by 0 bases; unmatched bases: 4. Germline V gives CDR1 MNHEY, CDR2 SVGEGT.

This clonotype was seen only a few times. The chain uses TRBV5-5 and TRBJ2-5, with 7 bases aligning to TRBD2. CDR1 SGHKS and CDR2 YYEKEE come from the germline V gene (reference sequence). Unmatched junction bases numbered 9, after V lost 8 bases and J lost 2 bases. CDR3 length: 14 residues. The CDR3 DNA follows: TGTGCCAGTGGGGGGGGTTCAGGACAAGAGACCCAGTACTTC. It is translated as CASGGGSGQETQYF.

This rearrangement joins TRBV10-2 to TRBJ1-2, with D uncertain. Germline values: CDR1 WSHSY, CDR2 SAAADI. V dropped 3 bases and J dropped 2 bases, with 10 bases sitting between them. The CDR3 contains 14 residues. CDR3 nucleotide sequence: TGCGCCAGCAGTGACAGGTCACCAAACTATGGCTACACCTTC. This codes for CASSDRSPNYGYTF.

This chain uses TRBV11-2 with TRBJ2-2; 11 nucleotides line up with TRBD2. V shed 5 bases, J shed 0 bases, and the junction held 8 bases outside the gene matches. This CDR3 spans 18 amino acids. The V gene's germline CDR1 is SGHAT and CDR2 FQNNGV. The DNA of the CDR3 is TGTGCCAGCAGCCCTTGGACTAGCGGGCCGACGAACACCGGGGAGCTGTTTTTT. Protein product: CASSPWTSGPTNTGELFF.

This clonotype has a count of ten or more. The chain couples TRBV29-1 to TRBJ2-1, with D uncertain. Trimming took off 6 bases at V and 8 bases at J, with 17 bases between the two ends. CDR1 is SQVTM, CDR2 ANQGSEA, per germline. CDR3 length: 13 amino acids. CDR3 nucleotides: TGCAGCGTCCAAACGGTAACTCACGATGAGCAGTTCTTC. Its protein is CSVQTVTHDEQFF.

The chain couples TRBV20-1 to TRBJ2-1; D is possibly TRBD2 (6 bases). Trimming stripped 6 bases from V and 5 bases from J, with 17 bases between. The CDR3 loop spans 14 amino acids. Looked up from germline, CDR1 is DFQATT and CDR2 is SNEGSKA (reference sequence). This CDR3 reads CSAGRAGLDNEQFF. In DNA form, the CDR3 reads TGCAGTGCCGGACGGGCGGGACTGGACAATGAGCAGTTCTTC.

J is TRBJ2-5 and V is TRBV12-3 or TRBV12-4; the D is unclear. The CDR3 loop spans 13 amino acids. The V gene lost 6 bases and the J gene lost 3 bases, with 11 bases spanning the gap. DNA of the CDR3: TGTGCCAGCAGAACGACCGTAGAAGAGACCCAGTACTTC. It codes for CASRTTVEETQYF.

The rearrangement links TRBV5-1 to TRBJ2-3; perhaps TRBD2 as D (6 bases). The CDR3 consists of 15 residues. Germline V gene data show CDR1 as SGHRS and CDR2 as YFSETQ. V was pared by 5 bases and J by 4 bases, with 17 bases between. CDR3 DNA sequence: TGCGCCAGCAGAAGTTCGGTGGGGGGATCAGATACGCAGTATTTT. Translation: CASRSSVGGSDTQYF.

This chain connects TRBV7-2 to TRBJ2-7; TRBD2 matches 7 bases. The CDR3 is made up of 15 amino acids. J lost 2 bases, V lost 5 bases, and 9 bases had no gene match. Germline V CDR1 and CDR2: SGHTA, FQGNSA. The CDR3 DNA reads TGTGCCAGCAGCGATGGACTAGGGAGGGCCTACGAGCAGTACGTC. Residues: CASSDGLGRAYEQYV.

This chain links TRBV11-2 with TRBJ2-1, with TRBD2 identical over 10 bases. With 6 bases clipped from V and 9 bases from J, the junction kept 5 bases outside the gene matches. The CDR3 loop spans 13 amino acids. The germline V gene has CDR1 SGHAT and CDR2 FQNNGV. The CDR3 nucleotides are TGTGCCAGCAGTGAAATAGCGGGGGGTGAGCAGTTCTTC. Encoded protein: CASSEIAGGEQFF.

This clonotype has at least ten counts. The chain joins TRBV18 to TRBJ2-7; 10 bases align to TRBD1. Germline CDR1 and CDR2: KGHSH and LQKENI. The CDR3 has 15 amino acids. J lost 3 bases, V lost 4 bases, and 6 bases had no gene match. The CDR3 loop is CASSLMGQGYYEQYV. CDR3 DNA: TGTGCCAGCTCACTCATGGGACAGGGGTACTACGAGCAGTACGTC.